This T cell receptor beta chain was recorded in a study of blood T cell repertoires in COVID-19. Study in general: T cells, B-cell-depleted T cells, or PBMCs provided the cDNA or gDNA that served as material.

Under the authors' procedure: Nucleated cell counts were estimated from reference gene primer amplification. The data were produced by immunoSEQ multiplex PCR, yet TCRdb's version contains in-frame clones alone and is incomplete. V and J calls and clone size are given by that table; D and trimming were obtained from the DNA. Counted here are 250,000 to 300,000 clones, 88% occurring once; the ten biggest clones make up 0.99%. CDR3 length equals 13 residues. CDR1 and CDR2 (germline): MNHEY, SMNVEV (reference sequence). The germline V and J ends were trimmed by 3 bases and 4 bases, with 7 bases remaining between them.

The chain combines TRBV27 with TRBJ2-1; no definite D call. Sequencing was done on a sample of peripheral blood. This sequence originates from a woman between 40 and 55 years old who had recovered from COVID-19. CDR3 amino acids: CASSFPPYNEQFF. CDR3 coding DNA: TGTGCCAGCAGTTTCCCTCCTTACAATGAGCAGTTCTTC.